Listed below are T cell receptor beta chains from one sample, sequenced in a study of identical twins. TCRdb re-analysed the 5' RACE reads in MiXCR, keeping a single row per CDR3 protein. Of some 500,000 distinct CDR3 sequences detected, approximately 9.6% appear once; the ten largest clones hold around 3%. This sample was also put to use in a study of yellow fever vaccine responses in identical twins.

Sequencing input: PBMCs. The receptors were sampled from a young woman in good health. Each CDR3 is given with its conserved first and last residue. A D gene is named only where the DNA matches it firmly. Clone size appears in some rows only: once, few, many, or a class for an expanded clone.

TRBV5-4	NA	few	TRBJ2-5	13	TGTGCCAGCAGCCGCGGAGACGGGGAGACCCAGTACTTC	CASSRGDGETQYF
TRBV20-1	NA	few	TRBJ2-5	15	TGCAGTGCTAGAGAGGCCCTGGGTCCCGGGGTAGCCCAGTACTTC	CSAREALGPGVAQYF
TRBV7-2	NA	NA	TRBJ2-5	16	TGTGCCAGCAGCTTAGGACTCGGGGCTTTAGGGGAGACCCAGTACTTC	CASSLGLGALGETQYF
TRBV5-1	TRBD1	few	TRBJ1-1	14	TGCGCCAGCAGCTTGGAAACAGGGGTTACTGAAGCTTTCTTT	CASSLETGVTEAFF
TRBV29-1	NA	few	TRBJ2-2	14	TGCAGCGTTGGGGCGGTGGGGAACACCGGGGAGCTGTTTTTT	CSVGAVGNTGELFF
TRBV3-2	NA	NA	TRBJ2-5	15	TGTGCCACCTGCCGGCGGGGAGCGGGGAGAGAGACCCAGTACTTC	CATCRRGAGRETQYF
TRBV12-3/TRBV12-4	TRBD1	NA	TRBJ2-3	14	TGTGCCAGCAGTTTAGGGACAGGGCCAGATACGCAGTATTTT	CASSLGTGPDTQYF
TRBV5-1	TRBD1	many	TRBJ2-1	16	TGCGCCAGCAGCCTAAGGACAGGGAGCTCCTACAATGAGCAGTTCTTC	CASSLRTGSSYNEQFF
TRBV20-1	TRBD1	NA	TRBJ2-5	14	TGCAGTGCTCACCGGGACAGGGGGAAAGAGACCCAGTACTTC	CSAHRDRGKETQYF
TRBV10-2	TRBD1	few	TRBJ2-7	14	TGCGCCAGCAGTGGCACAGGGGGAAAATACGAGCAGTACTTC	CASSGTGGKYEQYF
TRBV29-1	NA	many	TRBJ2-7	15	TGCAGCGTGGGCCGGGGGATAGTCCCTAGGTACGAGCAGTACTTC	CSVGRGIVPRYEQYF
TRBV7-2	NA	NA	TRBJ2-3	18	TGTGCCAGCAGCTTAGCCGGGGGTGGGAAGCGGTCTACAGATACGCAGTATTTT	CASSLAGGGKRSTDTQYF
TRBV21-1	NA	many	TRBJ2-7	14	TGTGCCAGCAGCAAAGAAGGGCAGAAAGACGAGCAGTACTTC	CASSKEGQKDEQYF
TRBV6-4	NA	many	TRBJ2-3	15	TGTGCCAGCAGTGACCGGGCGGTCCCAACAGATACGCAGTATTTT	CASSDRAVPTDTQYF
TRBV5-6	NA	NA	TRBJ2-3	14	TGTGCCAGCAAGGGGGTAGGGTACACAGATACGCAGTATTTT	CASKGVGYTDTQYF
TRBV24-1	TRBD2	few	TRBJ2-5	15	TGTGCCACCAGTGGACGGCTAGCGGGGGAAGAGACCCAGTACTTC	CATSGRLAGEETQYF
TRBV6-1	NA	NA	TRBJ2-5	13	TGTGCCAGCAGTATAACCGGGACCCTTGGCCAGTACTTC	CASSITGTLGQYF
TRBV29-1	NA	few	TRBJ1-1	13	TGCAGCGTTGAACAGCCTGTGAACACTGAAGCTTTCTTT	CSVEQPVNTEAFF
TRBV12-3/TRBV12-4	TRBD1	few	TRBJ1-1	15	TGTGCCAGCAGTCCTTGGACAGGGAGCTCCACTGAAGCTTTCTTT	CASSPWTGSSTEAFF
TRBV12-3/TRBV12-4	NA	few	TRBJ2-7	14	TGTGCCAGCAGTTCTACCCGTAGCGGCTACGAGCAGTACTTC	CASSSTRSGYEQYF
TRBV10-3	TRBD2	few	TRBJ2-3	14	TGTGCCATCAGAGGACTAGTCAGCACAGATACGCAGTATTTT	CAIRGLVSTDTQYF
TRBV5-1	TRBD1	few	TRBJ2-7	15	TGCGCCAGCAGCTTGGGGGGGACAGGGGCCAACGAGCAGTACTTC	CASSLGGTGANEQYF